This record looks at one TCR beta chain sequence and its context. Sequencing used immunoSEQ multiplex PCR; TCRdb keeps in-frame clones, though not all of them. The sample shows roughly 200,000 clones, about 89% of them seen only once. This sample stems from a study of cytomegalovirus exposure and HLA in healthy donors. The CDR3 spans 15 residues. Germline trimming cut 5 bases from V and 2 bases from J; bases unmatched to any gene: 4. The V gene's germline CDR1 is SGHAT and CDR2 FQDESV (reference sequence). The material sequenced was PBMCs. The sequence came from a man between 25 and 39 years old in good health and CMV-seropositive. This chain links TRBV11-1 with TRBJ2-1; 9 bases agree with TRBD2. The CDR3 coding sequence is TGTGCCAGCAGCGATAGCGGGAGCGCCTACAATGAGCAGTTCTTC. It yields the protein CASSDSGSAYNEQFF.